This is a list of T cell receptor beta chains from one sample in a study of T cells after yellow fever vaccination. TCRdb re-called the 5' RACE reads with MiXCR, one entry per CDR3 protein. The sample carries 400,000 or so distinct CDR3 sequences, approximately 5.7% recorded once. The specimen comprised PBMCs, sampled 5 days after the yellow fever booster vaccination. These receptors originate from a man aged 25-40 years who received the YFV17D yellow fever vaccine. CDR3s include the opening cysteine and the closing phenylalanine or tryptophan. The D gene is left open where the match is weak. Size tells how often a clone was seen (once, few, many) or the class of an expanded clone, and some rows leave it out.

v_gene: TRBV19; d_gene: TRBD1; abundance: NA; j_gene: TRBJ2-7; CDR3nt: TGTGCCAGTAGTAATCACAGGGGGCCCTACGAGCAGTACTTC; CDR3aa: CASSNHRGPYEQYF
v_gene: TRBV12-3/TRBV12-4; d_gene: NA; abundance: many; j_gene: TRBJ1-3; CDR3nt: TGTGCCAGCAGTTTAACCGGGTCTGGAAACACCATATATTTT; CDR3aa: CASSLTGSGNTIYF
v_gene: TRBV11-2; d_gene: TRBD2; abundance: few; j_gene: TRBJ2-5; CDR3nt: TGTGCCAGCAGCCAAGGGACTAGCGGGAGGGCCTCACAAGAGACCCAGTACTTC; CDR3aa: CASSQGTSGRASQETQYF
v_gene: TRBV20-1; d_gene: NA; abundance: NA; j_gene: TRBJ2-7; CDR3nt: TGCAGTGCTACCAAGGCGCGTCTAGGCTCCTACGAGCAGTACTTC; CDR3aa: CSATKARLGSYEQYF
v_gene: TRBV20-1; d_gene: NA; abundance: few; j_gene: TRBJ1-6; CDR3nt: TGCAGTGCTAGACCGATCCTAACGGAGCCGTCGGGGAATTCACCCCTCCACTTT; CDR3aa: CSARPILTEPSGNSPLHF
v_gene: TRBV7-2; d_gene: NA; abundance: many; j_gene: TRBJ2-5; CDR3nt: TGTGCCAGCAGCACGCCCCCCCACGAGACCCAGTACTTC; CDR3aa: CASSTPPHETQYF
v_gene: TRBV20-1; d_gene: TRBD2; abundance: NA; j_gene: TRBJ2-7; CDR3nt: TGCAGTGCTAGAGGGCTAGCGGGAGCCAGAAACGAGCAGTACTTC; CDR3aa: CSARGLAGARNEQYF
v_gene: TRBV6-2/TRBV6-3; d_gene: NA; abundance: many; j_gene: TRBJ1-5; CDR3nt: TGTGCCAGCAACTTCGGACAGTCCTATCAGCCCCAGCATTTT; CDR3aa: CASNFGQSYQPQHF
v_gene: TRBV20-1; d_gene: TRBD2; abundance: NA; j_gene: TRBJ2-1; CDR3nt: TGCAGTGCCCAAATTACTAGCGGGACCCACAATGAGCAGTTCTTC; CDR3aa: CSAQITSGTHNEQFF
v_gene: TRBV5-1; d_gene: TRBD1; abundance: many; j_gene: TRBJ2-3; CDR3nt: TGCGCCAGCAGCTTCGGACAGGGGCCCTCAGATACGCAGTATTTT; CDR3aa: CASSFGQGPSDTQYF
v_gene: TRBV14; d_gene: NA; abundance: NA; j_gene: TRBJ2-7; CDR3nt: TGTGCCAGCAGCCACCTAAAACGGCCTCCCTACGAGCAGTACTTC; CDR3aa: CASSHLKRPPYEQYF
v_gene: TRBV20-1; d_gene: TRBD2; abundance: few; j_gene: TRBJ2-2; CDR3nt: TGCAGTGCTAGAGATCTCACCGGGACTAGCGGGAGGGGAGGTACCGGGGAGCTGTTTTTT; CDR3aa: CSARDLTGTSGRGGTGELFF
v_gene: TRBV4-3; d_gene: NA; abundance: many; j_gene: TRBJ2-1; CDR3nt: TGCGCCAGCAGCCAAGATCCCGCCCCCGGAGGGCGGGGAAATGAGCAGTTCTTC; CDR3aa: CASSQDPAPGGRGNEQFF